This T cell receptor beta chain came from a study of T cells after somatic rescue of genetic block. This clone showed up just once. The data were produced by immunoSEQ multiplex PCR, yet TCRdb's version contains in-frame clones alone and is incomplete. The sample yields 65,000 to 70,000 clones, around 92% seen once. With V trimmed by 0 bases and J by 1 base, 4 bases remained unmatched. The CDR3 runs to 16 residues. CDR1 is MNHNS and CDR2 is SASEGT in the germline V gene. This rearrangement joins TRBV6-1 to TRBJ2-3; 7 nucleotides match TRBD2. The specimen was peripheral blood mononuclear cells (PBMCs). The TCR originated in a middle-aged man. The CDR3 is CASSEASGEGTDTQYF. The CDR3 DNA is TGTGCCAGCAGTGAAGCAAGCGGGGAAGGCACAGATACGCAGTATTTT.